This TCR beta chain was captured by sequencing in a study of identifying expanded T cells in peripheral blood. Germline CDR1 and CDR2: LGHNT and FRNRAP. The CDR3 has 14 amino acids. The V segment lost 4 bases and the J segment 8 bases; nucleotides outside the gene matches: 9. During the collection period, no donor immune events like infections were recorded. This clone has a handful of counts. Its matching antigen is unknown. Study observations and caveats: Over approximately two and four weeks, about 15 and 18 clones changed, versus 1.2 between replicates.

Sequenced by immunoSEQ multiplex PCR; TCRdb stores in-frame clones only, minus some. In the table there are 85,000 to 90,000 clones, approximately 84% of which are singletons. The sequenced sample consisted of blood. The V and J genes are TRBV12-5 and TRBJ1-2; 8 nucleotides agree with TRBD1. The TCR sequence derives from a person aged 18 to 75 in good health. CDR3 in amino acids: CASGWSGGAEGYTF. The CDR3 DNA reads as TGTGCTAGTGGTTGGTCAGGGGGCGCGGAGGGCTACACCTTC.